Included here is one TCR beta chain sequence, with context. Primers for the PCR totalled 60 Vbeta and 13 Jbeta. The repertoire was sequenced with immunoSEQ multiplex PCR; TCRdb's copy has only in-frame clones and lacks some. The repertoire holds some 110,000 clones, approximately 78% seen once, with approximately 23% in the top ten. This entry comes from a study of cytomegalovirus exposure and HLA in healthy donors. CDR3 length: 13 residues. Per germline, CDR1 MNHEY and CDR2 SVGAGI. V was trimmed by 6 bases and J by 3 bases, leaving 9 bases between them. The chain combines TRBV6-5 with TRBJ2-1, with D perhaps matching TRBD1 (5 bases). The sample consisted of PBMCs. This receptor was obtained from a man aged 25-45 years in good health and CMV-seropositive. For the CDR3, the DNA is TGTGCCAGCAGGAAAGACAGCTACAATGAGCAGTTCTTC. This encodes CASRKDSYNEQFF.